The next 28 T cell receptor beta chains were all read from a single sample in a study of blood T cell repertoires in COVID-19. Profiled with immunoSEQ multiplex PCR; TCRdb holds only in-frame clones, not every one. The sample includes roughly 290,000 clones, around nine tenths seen only once; the top ten take approximately 1.5%. The sample was PBMCs or T cells enriched from blood (not recorded which). The receptors were gathered from a woman in her forties who had recovered from COVID-19.

This chain joins TRBV5-4 and TRBJ2-2, with unresolved D. The germline V gene encodes CDR1 SGHNT and CDR2 YYREEE (reference sequence). The CDR3 sequence is 15 residues long. The V and J ends lost 4 bases and 6 bases respectively, with 16 bases between them. The CDR3 sequence: CASSPGVIAAGELFF. The CDR3 nucleotides are TGTGCCAGCAGCCCAGGCGTAATTGCCGCCGGGGAGCTGTTTTTT.

The chain couples TRBV20-1 to TRBJ1-2, with D perhaps TRBD1 (5 bases). Deletions cut 2 bases from V and 7 bases from J, with 8 bases between. Germline V lookup: CDR1 DFQATT, CDR2 SNEGSKA (reference sequence). The CDR3 sequence is 11 residues long. In nucleotides, the CDR3 is TGCAGTGCTAGACGGGGGTCTGGCTACACCTTC. Encoded protein: CSARRGSGYTF.

This chain joins TRBV12-3 or TRBV12-4 and TRBJ1-6; no clear D gene. Trimming took 3 bases from V and 10 from J, leaving 7 bases between them. The CDR3 contains 12 residues. In nucleotides, the CDR3 is TGTGCCAGCAGTTTTCCTAAATCACCCCTCCACTTT. This translates into CASSFPKSPLHF.

The chain has TRBV5-1 and TRBJ1-3, with TRBD1 matching over 9 bases. The CDR3 consists of 16 residues. Losses at the gene ends were 2 bases for V and 3 bases for J; bases not matched to a gene: 6. Per germline, CDR1 SGHRS and CDR2 YFSETQ. The CDR3 here is CASSLTGGAGGNTIYF. The CDR3 coding sequence is TGCGCCAGCAGCTTAACAGGGGGCGCGGGTGGAAACACCATATATTTT.

The rearrangement joins TRBV9 to TRBJ2-2, with a possible D match to TRBD1 (6 bases). Trimming left V 1 base short and J 5 bases short, with 15 bases between. This CDR3 is built from 16 residues. Germline V CDR1 and CDR2: SGDLS, YYNGEE. The CDR3 region is CASSVTGQSFTGELFF. The CDR3 bases are TGTGCCAGCAGCGTAACCGGACAGAGTTTTACCGGGGAGCTGTTTTTT.

The chain links TRBV7-2 to TRBJ2-1; possible D gene TRBD2, 6 bases. V was clipped by 9 bases and J by 0 bases, with 9 bases between them. The CDR3 spans 13 residues. Germline V gives CDR1 SGHTA, CDR2 FQGNSA. Here the CDR3 DNA reads TGTGCCAGGGGGGGAAGCTCCTACAATGAGCAGTTCTTC. Its translation is CARGGSSYNEQFF.

The chain has TRBV3-1 (or the pseudogene TRBV3-2) and TRBJ2-2; D uncertain. The CDR3 covers 13 residues. V shed 4 bases and J shed 6 bases, with 9 bases lying between them. Germline lookup yields CDR1 LGHDT and CDR2 YNNKEL (reference sequence). CDR3 region: CASSLLDAGELFF. As DNA, the CDR3 is TGTGCCAGCAGCCTCTTAGATGCCGGGGAGCTGTTTTTT.

This rearrangement joins TRBV7-2 to TRBJ2-3, with D perhaps matching TRBD2 (6 bases). Germline V CDR1 and CDR2: SGHTA, FQGNSA. CDR3 length: 14 amino acids. The V gene lost 11 bases and the J gene lost 0 bases, with 15 bases spanning the gap. CDR3 sequence reads: CAWRGAPSTDTQYF. The CDR3 DNA follows: TGTGCCTGGCGGGGTGCCCCTAGCACAGATACGCAGTATTTT.

V gene TRBV7-8 combines with J gene TRBJ1-1; TRBD1 might be the D (6 bases). V dropped 5 bases and J dropped 7 bases, with 14 bases sitting between them. This CDR3 has 13 residues. In germline, CDR1 is SGHVS, CDR2 FQNEAQ. CDR3 protein: CASSQREQGEAFF. The CDR3 DNA reads TGTGCCAGCAGCCAAAGAGAACAGGGTGAAGCTTTCTTT.

This chain uses TRBV3-1 (or the pseudogene TRBV3-2) with TRBJ2-7, with TRBD2 as a possible D gene (6 bases). The germline CDR1 and CDR2 sequences are LGHDT and YNNKEL (reference sequence). The CDR3 runs to 16 residues. V dropped 1 base and J dropped 4 bases, with 17 bases sitting between them. In DNA, the CDR3 is TGTGCCAGCAGCCAAGGTACTGGAGGGCCGCGTTACGAGCAGTACTTC. Its protein product is CASSQGTGGPRYEQYF.

This rearrangement joins TRBV9 to TRBJ2-5, with TRBD2 identical over 10 bases. CDR1 is SGDLS, CDR2 YYNGEE, per germline. Trimming cost V 0 bases and J 4 bases; bases outside gene matches: 6. This CDR3 has 16 residues. For the CDR3, the DNA is TGTGCCAGCAGCGTAGGAAGTAGCGGGGGGTCAGAGACCCAGTACTTC. This sequence encodes CASSVGSSGGSETQYF.

V usage is TRBV5-4 and J usage is TRBJ1-2; 8 nucleotides agree with TRBD1. Losses at the gene ends were 10 bases for V and 8 bases for J; bases not matched to a gene: 13. From germline, CDR1 is SGHNT and CDR2 YYREEE (reference sequence). The CDR3 totals 13 residues. CDR3 in DNA: TGTGCCTCACAACAGGGGGGATCGCGAGGCTACACCTTC. Protein product: CASQQGGSRGYTF.

The V and J genes are TRBV9 and TRBJ1-1; D is unclear. Germline lookup yields CDR1 SGDLS and CDR2 YYNGEE. CDR3 length: 14 amino acids. V shed 4 bases and J shed 4 bases, with 14 bases lying between them. DNA of the CDR3: TGTGCCAGCAGCCCAGCCGGGGTTTCCACTGAAGCTTTCTTT. Translation gives CASSPAGVSTEAFF.

This clone was observed once. The chain carries TRBV18 and TRBJ1-4, with 8 bases identical to TRBD1. Germline CDR1 reads KGHSH; CDR2 reads LQKENI. CDR3 size: 14 residues. Germline trimming cut 3 bases from V and 8 bases from J; bases unmatched to any gene: 5. The CDR3: CASSPGTGKEKLFF. The CDR3 DNA follows: TGTGCCAGCTCACCGGGGACAGGAAAAGAAAAACTGTTTTTT. The full variable domain, its missing parts supplied by reference TRBV18 and TRBJ1-4, is NAGVMQNPRHLVRRRGQEARLRCSPMKGHSHVYWYRQLPEEGLKFMVYLQKENIIDESGMPKERFSAEFPKEGPSILRIQQVVRGDSAAYFCASSPGTGKEKLFFGSGTQLSVL.

This sequence joins TRBV7-2 and TRBJ1-5; 8 bases match TRBD1. The trim removed 5 bases at V and 7 bases at J, leaving 10 bases unmatched. CDR1 SGHTA and CDR2 FQGNSA come from the germline V gene. The CDR3 is 15 residues long. The CDR3 DNA sequence: TGTGCCAGCAGCGCGGACAGGGCCTCGGGGCAGCCCCAGCATTTT. This encodes CASSADRASGQPQHF.

The chain uses TRBV6-2 or TRBV6-3 and TRBJ1-2; 8 bases are shared with TRBD1. V shed 5 bases, J shed 7 bases, and the junction held 9 bases outside the gene matches. Per the germline V gene, CDR1 is MNHEY and CDR2 is SVGEGT. The CDR3 spans 14 residues. CDR3: CASSRYQGAGGYTF. The CDR3 nucleotides are TGTGCCAGCAGTCGATACCAGGGGGCAGGTGGCTACACCTTC.

Points on this clone: The sample holds other DNA sequences that translate to the same CDR3. V usage is TRBV19 and J usage is TRBJ1-5; D gene unclear. Trimming pared 2 bases from V and 1 base from J, leaving 9 bases between. The CDR3 totals 15 residues. CDR1 is LNHDA and CDR2 is SQIVND in the germline V gene (reference sequence). The DNA of the CDR3 is TGTGCCAGTAGTATACAGGCGGGGAGCAATCAGCCCCAGCATTTT. Encoded protein: CASSIQAGSNQPQHF.

The V gene is TRBV19, the J gene TRBJ2-3; 7 positions agree with TRBD1. The V and J ends lost 6 bases and 4 bases, in that order; junction bases with no gene match: 7. Germline V gene sequence: CDR1 LNHDA, CDR2 SQIVND (reference sequence). This CDR3 has 14 amino acids. The CDR3 region is CASRTGTASDTQYF. The CDR3 region has the DNA TGTGCCAGTAGGACAGGGACCGCCTCAGATACGCAGTATTTT.

This rearrangement joins TRBV18 to TRBJ1-2, with D possibly TRBD1 on 6 matching bases. V lost 2 bases and J 6 bases, leaving 10 bases between the germline ends. The germline V gene has CDR1 KGHSH and CDR2 LQKENI. This CDR3 spans 13 amino acids. DNA for the CDR3: TGTGCCAGCTCACCAGTACAGGGTGATGGCTACACCTTC. Translated, it gives CASSPVQGDGYTF. The full variable domain, in which reference TRBV18 and TRBJ1-2 provide the parts outside the CDR3, is NAGVMQNPRHLVRRRGQEARLRCSPMKGHSHVYWYRQLPEEGLKFMVYLQKENIIDESGMPKERFSAEFPKEGPSILRIQQVVRGDSAAYFCASSPVQGDGYTFGSGTRLTVV.

The chain uses TRBV6-4 and TRBJ2-1; TRBD2 matches 14 bases. The germline gives CDR1 MRHNA, CDR2 SNTAGT. The CDR3 totals 19 residues. Unmatched junction bases numbered 15, after V lost 6 bases and J lost 5 bases. CDR3 bases: TGTGCCAGCAGCCTCCCCGGGACTAGCGGGGGATTCAGCGACAATGAGCAGTTCTTC. Translation: CASSLPGTSGGFSDNEQFF.

This clone was counted a few times. V is TRBV5-4 and J is TRBJ1-2; a weak D match, TRBD1 (6 bases). This CDR3 is built from 14 residues. From germline, CDR1 is SGHNT and CDR2 YYREEE (reference sequence). Deletions cut 5 bases from V and 0 bases from J, with 11 bases between. CDR3 nucleotides: TGTGCCAGCAGGACGACAGGTACTAACTATGGCTACACCTTC. Translating it yields CASRTTGTNYGYTF.

The table lists this clone with a count of one. This chain joins TRBV6-1 and TRBJ1-6; D is uncertain. The V and J ends lost 2 bases and 9 bases respectively, with 14 bases between them. Looked up from germline, CDR1 is MNHNS and CDR2 is SASEGT. The CDR3 runs 15 residues. CDR3 in amino acids: CASSEYRVTGSPLHF. The CDR3 DNA follows: TGTGCCAGCAGTGAATACCGGGTCACGGGTTCACCCCTCCACTTT.

DNA for the CDR3: TGTGCCAGCAGCCAAAACCGGGTTGGCACAGATACGCAGTATTTT. The encoded protein is CASSQNRVGTDTQYF. The genes are TRBV3-1 (or the pseudogene TRBV3-2) and TRBJ2-3; D uncertain. The CDR3 spans 15 residues. From germline, CDR1 is LGHDT and CDR2 YNNKEL (reference sequence). V was trimmed by 2 bases and J by 1 base, leaving 10 bases between them.

This clone showed up just once. The J gene is TRBJ1-1, the V gene TRBV18; TRBD1 agrees at 8 bases. The germline gives CDR1 KGHSH, CDR2 LQKENI. Trimming took 6 bases from V and 0 from J; bases not matched to a gene: 3. CDR3 length equals 14 residues. As DNA, the CDR3 is TGTGCCAGCTCGACAGGGGTGGTGAACACTGAAGCTTTCTTT. Translated, it gives CASSTGVVNTEAFF. The complete variable domain, with remaining parts taken from reference TRBV18 and TRBJ1-1, reads NAGVMQNPRHLVRRRGQEARLRCSPMKGHSHVYWYRQLPEEGLKFMVYLQKENIIDESGMPKERFSAEFPKEGPSILRIQQVVRGDSAAYFCASSTGVVNTEAFFGQGTRLTVV.

This chain joins TRBV5-5 and TRBJ1-1; D is unresolved. Trimming removed 0 bases at V and 8 bases at J, with 17 bases between. Looked up from germline, CDR1 is SGHKS and CDR2 is YYEKEE (reference sequence). The CDR3 is made up of 15 amino acids. The CDR3, as DNA: TGTGCCAGCAGCTTGGACACTACTACCACACTCGAAGCTTTCTTT. It is translated as CASSLDTTTTLEAFF.

V and J are TRBV9 and TRBJ2-2, with D possibly matching TRBD2 (6 bases). This CDR3 spans 14 amino acids. V gave up 3 bases and J gave up 4 bases, with 10 bases separating them. Germline CDR1 and CDR2: SGDLS and YYNGEE. The CDR3 nucleotides are TGTGCCAGCAGCGCCGGGGGAGTCACCGGGGAGCTGTTTTTT. This encodes CASSAGGVTGELFF. Full variable domain (missing parts from reference TRBV9 and TRBJ2-2): DSGVTQTPKHLITATGQRVTLRCSPRSGDLSVYWYQQSLDQGLQFLIQYYNGEERAKGNILERFSAQQFPDLHSELNLSSLELGDSALYFCASSAGGVTGELFFGEGSRLTVL.

The rearrangement uses TRBV7-9 and TRBJ2-1; D is perhaps TRBD1 (6 bases). Germline V gene lookup returns CDR1 SEHNR and CDR2 FQNEAQ (reference sequence). V shed 1 base and J shed 7 bases, with 17 bases lying between them. The CDR3 consists of 16 residues. In DNA form, the CDR3 reads TGTGCCAGCAGCTTAGTTGGCAGGGGAAGTGTGAATGAGCAGTTCTTC. It encodes CASSLVGRGSVNEQFF.

The chain links TRBV12-3 or TRBV12-4 to TRBJ1-5, with a tentative D call TRBD1 (5 bases). The ends were cut back, 3 bases at V and 7 bases at J, with 10 bases in the middle. CDR3 length: 13 residues. CDR3 DNA: TGTGCCAGCAGTTTGGGGGGGAAGCAGCCCCAGCATTTT. Translated, it gives CASSLGGKQPQHF.